This T cell receptor (beta chain) is drawn from a study of OX40 agonist ivuxolimab in advanced cancers. As for the study in general: A male proportion of approximately 80% was recorded, with mean age approximately 57 years and range 23 to 79. Three patients showed partial responses: one hepatocellular carcinoma and two cutaneous melanoma cases.

TCRdb's table, derived via immunoSEQ multiplex PCR, lists solely in-frame clones and lacks some. The sample lists 15,000 to 20,000 clones; roughly 88% were seen once. As regards this clone: The antigen remains undetermined.

Overall study findings and caveats: Expanded clones belonging to CD8+ T cells outnumbered, on average, those of CD4+.

Sampling times: baseline, cycle 4 day 1, cycle 7 day 1. Germline V lookup: CDR1 MNHEY, CDR2 SMNVEV (reference sequence). Unmatched junction bases numbered 3, after V lost 1 base and J lost 1 base. The CDR3 contains 15 residues. V gene TRBV27 combines with J gene TRBJ1-1, with 7 bases fitting TRBD1. The specimen was CD4+ or CD8+ T cells sorted from blood, collected in a trial of the OX40 agonist ivuxolimab. The sequence derives from an adult with an advanced solid tumor such as melanoma, head and neck, liver or kidney cancer. CDR3 residues: CASSLFGTANTEAFF. Written as DNA, the CDR3 is TGTGCCAGCAGTTTATTCGGGACAGCGAACACTGAAGCTTTCTTT.